The entry that follows covers one TCR beta chain sequence. No antigen is known for it. No base qualities exist here, and no much larger clone lies one base off it. The data derive from a study of naive and memory T cell subsets (dated by TCRdb to 2015 to 2018). For the wider study: The figure summarizing these samples reported ten or so blood donors, 7 tuberculin skin test biopsies and 3 saline control biopsies. Usually PCR2 was run as a SYBR Green qPCR and stopped at a set threshold, although low-input samples could use end-point PCR (approximately 6 cycles) instead.

Summary of the overall study and its limitations: The potential sensitivity of the RNA-based method to TCR transcript changes with T cell activation and differentiation was acknowledged.

Library prep was done by 5' RACE. The ligated cDNA was amplified by four rounds of PCR, in which nested alpha and beta constant region primers were used together with the SP2 primer. For the blood and skin samples, reverse transcription of TCR RNA was done with SuperScript IV along with alpha and beta constant region primers. An oligonucleotide carrying the Illumina SP2 primer and a UMI was ligated to the 3' end of the cDNA by means of T4 RNA ligase 1. To prevent hairpin formation, the 12-nucleotide UMI was made up of two random hexamers with an eight-base spacer between them. From the second PCR onward, TCR alpha and beta chain libraries were processed separately and dual indexed for multiplexing. After pooling, the indexed libraries were analyzed by capillary electrophoresis and sequenced on either an Illumina MiSeq or NextSeq. Libraries were spiked with PhiX DNA at 5-7% so that base diversity was increased and cluster recognition was improved. From the authors' description of their analysis: Demultiplexor pulled UMIs out of read 2, joined the UMIs with the TCR sequence from read 1, and separated reads according to sample indices. Decombinator identified V and J genes and V-J junctions, assigning each TCR a five-part identifier including V and J deletions. Collapsinator used UMIs to correct sequencing errors and PCR amplification heterogeneity, producing a UMI-based abundance for each TCR. CDR3Translator converted identifiers to nucleotide sequence, translated to amino acids, and extracted CDR3 regions using terminal motifs. After normalization to the amount of input RNA, the error-corrected alpha and beta TCR counts from blood and from skin were compared. TCRdb's own reprocessing of the public reads used fastp at Q25 and MiXCR and kept productive beta chains. One record per CDR3 amino acid sequence lists the most common genes and DNA. These V and J calls are TCRdb output, not the study's own analysis. Within this sample are about 48,000 distinct CDR3 sequences, with 4.7% of them counted one time only. The biggest ten clones account for around 0.8% of the sample.

The study reported a robust and sensitive protocol to amplify, sequence and analyze TCRs, based on 3' ligation of a UMI-containing oligonucleotide to TCR cDNA. For whole blood analysis, over 2 ml of peripheral blood was collected from healthy adult volunteers into Tempus tubes, and RNA was extracted following the manufacturer's instructions. Total RNA was treated with RQ1 DNase, without cell sorting, prior to reverse transcription, with an input of about 1 to 1000 ng being targeted. To check how robust the pipeline was in samples where T cells make up a minority population, libraries were built from skin biopsies and whole blood. This TCR was recovered from a female donor in good health.

The DNA sequence follows: TGTGCCAGCAGCCAGCGGACTAGCGGGAGAATTAATGAGCAGTTCTTC. It is translated as CASSQRTSGRINEQFF. The chain was built from TRBV14 and TRBJ2-1; 13 nucleotides in the junction match TRBD2. The CDR3 goes from the cysteine to the phenylalanine over 16 residues. Only the CDR3 DNA is retained, 48 bases long and in frame from the first base. Clipping removes 3 bases from V and 7 bases from J, with 6 as the unmatched junction base count. The germline V gene yields SGHDN for CDR1 and FVKESK for CDR2.